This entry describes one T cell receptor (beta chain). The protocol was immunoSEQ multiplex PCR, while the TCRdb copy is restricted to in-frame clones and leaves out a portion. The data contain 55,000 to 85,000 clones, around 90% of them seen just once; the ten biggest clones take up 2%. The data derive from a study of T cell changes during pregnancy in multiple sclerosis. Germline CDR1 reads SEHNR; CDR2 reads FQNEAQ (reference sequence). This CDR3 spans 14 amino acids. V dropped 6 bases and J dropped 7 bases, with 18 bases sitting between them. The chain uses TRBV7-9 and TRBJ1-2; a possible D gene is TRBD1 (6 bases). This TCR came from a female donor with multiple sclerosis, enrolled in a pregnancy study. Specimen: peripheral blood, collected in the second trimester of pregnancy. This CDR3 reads CASSYTGTSAGYTF. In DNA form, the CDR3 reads TGTGCCAGCAGTTACACCGGGACATCCGCTGGCTACACCTTC.